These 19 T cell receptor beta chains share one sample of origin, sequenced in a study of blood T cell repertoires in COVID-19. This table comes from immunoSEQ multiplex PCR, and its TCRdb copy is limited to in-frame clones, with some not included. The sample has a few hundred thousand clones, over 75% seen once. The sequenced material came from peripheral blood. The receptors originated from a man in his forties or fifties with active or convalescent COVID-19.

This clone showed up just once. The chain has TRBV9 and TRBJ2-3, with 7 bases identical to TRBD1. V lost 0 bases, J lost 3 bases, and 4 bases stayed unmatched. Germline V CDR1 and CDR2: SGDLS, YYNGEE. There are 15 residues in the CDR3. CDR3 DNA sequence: TGTGCCAGCAGCGTAGGGAACAGGGGAACAGATACGCAGTATTTT. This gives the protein CASSVGNRGTDTQYF.

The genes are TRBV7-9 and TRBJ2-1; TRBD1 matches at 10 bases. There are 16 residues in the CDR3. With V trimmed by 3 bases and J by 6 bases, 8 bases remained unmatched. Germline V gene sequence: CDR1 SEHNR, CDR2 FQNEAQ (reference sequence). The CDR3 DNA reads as TGTGCCAGCAGCTTCCTCCGGGACAGGGGTCTCAATGAGCAGTTCTTC. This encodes CASSFLRDRGLNEQFF.

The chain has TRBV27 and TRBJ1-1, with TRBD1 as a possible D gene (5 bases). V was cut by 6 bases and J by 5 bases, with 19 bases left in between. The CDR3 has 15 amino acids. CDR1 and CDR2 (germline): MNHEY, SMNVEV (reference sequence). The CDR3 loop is CASRDSGGVGTEAFF. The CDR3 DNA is TGTGCCAGCAGGGACTCGGGGGGTGTGGGAACTGAAGCTTTCTTT.

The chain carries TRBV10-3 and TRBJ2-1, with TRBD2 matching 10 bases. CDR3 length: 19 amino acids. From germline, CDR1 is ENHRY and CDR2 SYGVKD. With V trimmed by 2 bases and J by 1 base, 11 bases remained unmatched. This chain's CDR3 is CAISETSGTVGKSYNEQFF. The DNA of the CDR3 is TGTGCCATCAGTGAGACTAGCGGGACGGTCGGGAAGTCCTACAATGAGCAGTTCTTC.

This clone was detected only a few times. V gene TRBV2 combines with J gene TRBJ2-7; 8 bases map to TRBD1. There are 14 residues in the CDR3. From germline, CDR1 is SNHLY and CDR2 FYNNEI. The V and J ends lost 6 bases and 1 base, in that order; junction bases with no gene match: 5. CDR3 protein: CASRPDRGSYEQYF. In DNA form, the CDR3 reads TGTGCCAGCAGACCCGACAGGGGATCCTACGAGCAGTACTTC.

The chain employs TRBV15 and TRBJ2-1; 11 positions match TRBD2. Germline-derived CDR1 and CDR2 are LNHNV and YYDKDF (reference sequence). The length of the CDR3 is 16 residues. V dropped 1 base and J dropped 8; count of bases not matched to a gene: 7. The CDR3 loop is CATSRVEVAGGHEQFF. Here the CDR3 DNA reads TGTGCCACCAGCAGAGTTGAAGTAGCGGGGGGGCATGAGCAGTTCTTC.

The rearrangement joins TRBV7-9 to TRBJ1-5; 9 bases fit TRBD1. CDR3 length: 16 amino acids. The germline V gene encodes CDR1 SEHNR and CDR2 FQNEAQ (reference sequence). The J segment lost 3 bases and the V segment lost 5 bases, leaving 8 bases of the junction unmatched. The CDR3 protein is CASSEGTGNYNQPQHF. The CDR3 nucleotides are TGTGCCAGCAGCGAGGGGACAGGGAATTACAATCAGCCCCAGCATTTT.

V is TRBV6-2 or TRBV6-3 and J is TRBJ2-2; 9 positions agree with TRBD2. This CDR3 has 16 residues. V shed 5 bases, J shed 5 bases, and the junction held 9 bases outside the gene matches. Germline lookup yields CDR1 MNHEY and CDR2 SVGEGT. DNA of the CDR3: TGTGCCAGCAGTCAGAACCCTAGCGGGACAACCGGGGAGCTGTTTTTT. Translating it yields CASSQNPSGTTGELFF.

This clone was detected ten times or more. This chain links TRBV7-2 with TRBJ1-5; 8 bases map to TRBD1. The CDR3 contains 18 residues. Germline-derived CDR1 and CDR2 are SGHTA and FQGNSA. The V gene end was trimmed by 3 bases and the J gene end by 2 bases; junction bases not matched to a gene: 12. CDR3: CASSFSPFRGRGNQPQHF. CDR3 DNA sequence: TGTGCCAGCAGCTTTAGCCCTTTCAGGGGGCGTGGCAATCAGCCCCAGCATTTT.

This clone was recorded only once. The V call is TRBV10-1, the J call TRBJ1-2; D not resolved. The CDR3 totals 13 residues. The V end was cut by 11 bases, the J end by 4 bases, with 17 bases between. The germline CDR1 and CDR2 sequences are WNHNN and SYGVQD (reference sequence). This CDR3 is CARRRKSAYGYTF. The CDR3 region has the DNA TGCGCCCGCCGCAGGAAGTCCGCCTATGGCTACACCTTC.

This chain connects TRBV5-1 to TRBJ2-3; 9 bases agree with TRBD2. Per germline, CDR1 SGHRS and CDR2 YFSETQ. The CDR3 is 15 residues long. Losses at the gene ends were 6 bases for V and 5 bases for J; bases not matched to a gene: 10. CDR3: CASTDLAGAGDTQYF. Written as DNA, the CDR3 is TGCGCCAGCACGGACTTAGCGGGGGCCGGAGATACGCAGTATTTT. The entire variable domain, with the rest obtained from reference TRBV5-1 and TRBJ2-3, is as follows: KAGVTQTPRYLIKTRGQQVTLSCSPISGHRSVSWYQQTPGQGLQFLFEYFSETQRNKGNFPGRFSGRQFSNSRSEMNVSTLELGDSALYLCASTDLAGAGDTQYFGPGTRLTVL.

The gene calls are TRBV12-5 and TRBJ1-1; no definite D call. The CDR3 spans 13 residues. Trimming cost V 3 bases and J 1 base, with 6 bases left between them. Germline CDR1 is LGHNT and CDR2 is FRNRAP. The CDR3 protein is CASGFAGNTEAFF. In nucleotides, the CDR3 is TGTGCTAGTGGTTTCGCAGGGAACACTGAAGCTTTCTTT.

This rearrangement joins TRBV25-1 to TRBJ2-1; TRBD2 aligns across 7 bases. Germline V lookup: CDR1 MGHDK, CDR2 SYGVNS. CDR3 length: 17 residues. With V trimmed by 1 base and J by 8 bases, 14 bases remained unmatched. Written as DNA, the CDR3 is TGTGCCAGCAGTGAATGGGGTAGCGGGCGAGGGAGGGATGAGCAGTTCTTC. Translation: CASSEWGSGRGRDEQFF.

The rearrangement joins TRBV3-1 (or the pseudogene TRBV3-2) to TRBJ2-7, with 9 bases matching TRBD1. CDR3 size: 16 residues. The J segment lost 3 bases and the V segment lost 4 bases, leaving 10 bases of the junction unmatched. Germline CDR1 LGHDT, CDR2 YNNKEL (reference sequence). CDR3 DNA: TGTGCCAGCAGCCCTCCTCCCGGACAGGGGCACTACGAGCAGTACTTC. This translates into CASSPPPGQGHYEQYF.

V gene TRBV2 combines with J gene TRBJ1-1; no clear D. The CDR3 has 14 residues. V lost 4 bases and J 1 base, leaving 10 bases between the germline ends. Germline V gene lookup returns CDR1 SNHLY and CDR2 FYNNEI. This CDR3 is CASSGVSGNTEAFF. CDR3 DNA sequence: TGTGCCAGCAGTGGTGTGTCCGGGAACACTGAAGCTTTCTTT.

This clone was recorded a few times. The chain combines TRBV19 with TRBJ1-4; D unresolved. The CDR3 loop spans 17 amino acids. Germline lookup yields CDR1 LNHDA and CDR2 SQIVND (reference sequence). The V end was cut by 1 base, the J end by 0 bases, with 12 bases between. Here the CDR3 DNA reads TGTGCCAGTAGTATAGGTAACACGTATGCAACTAATGAAAAACTGTTTTTT. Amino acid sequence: CASSIGNTYATNEKLFF.

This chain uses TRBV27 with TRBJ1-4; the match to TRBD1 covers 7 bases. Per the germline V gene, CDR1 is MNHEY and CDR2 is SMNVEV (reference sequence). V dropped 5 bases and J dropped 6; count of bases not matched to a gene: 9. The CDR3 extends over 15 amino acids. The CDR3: CASSQLTGLYEKLFF. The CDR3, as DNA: TGTGCCAGCAGTCAATTGACAGGGCTTTATGAAAAACTGTTTTTT.

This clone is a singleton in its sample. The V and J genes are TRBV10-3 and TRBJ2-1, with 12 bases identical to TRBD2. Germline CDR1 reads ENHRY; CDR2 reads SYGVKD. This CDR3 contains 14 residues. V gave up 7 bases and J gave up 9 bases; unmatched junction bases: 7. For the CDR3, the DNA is TGTGCCATCACCCGGACTAGCGGGAAGGGTGAGCAGTTCTTC. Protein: CAITRTSGKGEQFF.

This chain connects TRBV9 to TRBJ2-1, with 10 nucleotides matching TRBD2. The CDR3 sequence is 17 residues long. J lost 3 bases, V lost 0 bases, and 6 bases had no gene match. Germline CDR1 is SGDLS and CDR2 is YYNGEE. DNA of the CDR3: TGTGCCAGCAGCGTAGCCTGGACTAGCGGAGGCTACAATGAGCAGTTCTTC. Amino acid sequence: CASSVAWTSGGYNEQFF.